This TCR beta chain was sequenced in a study of blood T cell repertoires in COVID-19. Adults between about 18 and 95 years of age took part from 24 US areas. As handled by the study authors: By means of reference gene primer amplification, nucleated cell counts were estimated. Libraries were prepared by immunoSEQ multiplex PCR; TCRdb keeps only in-frame clonotypes and omits some of them. That table furnishes V, J and clone size, whereas the DNA furnished D and trimming. The profile shows 350,000 to 450,000 clones, 80% to 90% of them singletons. Sequencing used PBMCs or T cells enriched from blood (not recorded which). This TCR derives from a man under 40 who had recovered from COVID-19.

The CDR3 sequence is CASSISQGGSTDTQYF. The CDR3 bases are TGCGCCAGCAGCATTTCACAGGGAGGGAGCACAGATACGCAGTATTTT. The chain uses TRBV5-1 and TRBJ2-3; tentatively, D is TRBD2 (7 bases). CDR3 length equals 16 residues. Germline loops: CDR1 SGHRS, CDR2 YFSETQ. The V end was cut by 4 bases, the J end by 0 bases, with 15 bases between. The whole variable domain, remainder taken from reference TRBV5-1 and TRBJ2-3, is KAGVTQTPRYLIKTRGQQVTLSCSPISGHRSVSWYQQTPGQGLQFLFEYFSETQRNKGNFPGRFSGRQFSNSRSEMNVSTLELGDSALYLCASSISQGGSTDTQYFGPGTRLTVL.